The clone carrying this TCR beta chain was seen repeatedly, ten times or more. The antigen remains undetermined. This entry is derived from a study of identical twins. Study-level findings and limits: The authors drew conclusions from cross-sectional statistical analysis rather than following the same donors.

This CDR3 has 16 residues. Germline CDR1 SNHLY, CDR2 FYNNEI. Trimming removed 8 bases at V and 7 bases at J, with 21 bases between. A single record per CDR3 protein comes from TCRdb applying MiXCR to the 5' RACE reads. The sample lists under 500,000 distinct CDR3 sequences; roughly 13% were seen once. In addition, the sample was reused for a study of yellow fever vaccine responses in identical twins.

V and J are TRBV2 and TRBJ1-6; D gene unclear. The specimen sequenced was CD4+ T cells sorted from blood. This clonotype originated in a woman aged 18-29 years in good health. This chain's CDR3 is CASRSRGRRLNSPLHF. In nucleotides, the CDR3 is TGTGCCAGCCGCTCTCGAGGGAGACGGCTAAATTCACCCCTCCACTTT.